What follows are 15 T cell receptor beta chains derived from one specimen sequenced in a study of technical replicates of blood from a few donors. Some clones are missing from TCRdb's copy, which holds only in-frame ones; the method was immunoSEQ multiplex PCR. Among about 70,000 clones listed, about 95% were seen once. Sequencing was done on a sample of T cells isolated from PBMCs. These TCRs come from a human donor in good health.

This clone has just one count. The chain links TRBV2 to TRBJ1-3; D may be TRBD1 (5 bases). Germline assignment: CDR1 SNHLY and CDR2 FYNNEI. V lost 7 bases to trimming and J lost 9 bases, with 10 bases between them. The CDR3 spans 11 residues. CDR3 sequence reads: CASTVQGTIYF. CDR3 DNA: TGTGCCAGCACCGTTCAGGGCACCATATATTTT.

The chain is built from TRBV19 and TRBJ1-1; TRBD1 matches at 7 bases. Germline assignment: CDR1 LNHDA and CDR2 SQIVND (reference sequence). This CDR3 has 14 amino acids. Trimming cost V 5 bases and J 0 bases; bases outside gene matches: 3. The CDR3 DNA is TGTGCCAGTAGTCGACAGGGTATGAACACTGAAGCTTTCTTT. Amino acids: CASSRQGMNTEAFF.

CDR3 sequence reads: CASSLHGQGANYEQYF. CDR3 DNA sequence: TGTGCCAGCAGCTTACATGGACAGGGGGCTAACTACGAGCAGTACTTC. The gene calls are TRBV7-6 and TRBJ2-7, with 11 bases identical to TRBD1. V gave up 2 bases and J gave up 3 bases; unmatched junction bases: 6. CDR1 and CDR2 (germline): SGHVS, FNYEAQ. The CDR3 has 16 amino acids.

The chain recombines TRBV28 with TRBJ2-3; a weak D match, TRBD1 (5 bases). The germline V gene has CDR1 MDHEN and CDR2 SYDVKM. This CDR3 has 14 residues. The V end was cut by 6 bases, the J end by 4 bases, with 14 bases between. CDR3 sequence reads: CASSPPDKADTQYF. Written as DNA, the CDR3 is TGTGCCAGCAGCCCTCCGGACAAAGCAGATACGCAGTATTTT.

This chain uses TRBV5-6 with TRBJ2-2; TRBD2 might be the D (5 bases). This CDR3 has 16 amino acids. Trimming pared 1 base from V and 1 base from J, leaving 11 bases between. Germline CDR1 and CDR2: SGHDT and YYEEEE. CDR3 residues: CASSLSGLWNTGELFF. As DNA, the CDR3 is TGTGCCAGCAGCTTGTCGGGGTTATGGAACACCGGGGAGCTGTTTTTT.

This rearrangement joins TRBV7-2 to TRBJ2-7; 8 bases match TRBD2. V trimming: 4 bases; J trimming: 3 bases; junction bases outside the gene matches: 17. The CDR3 has 18 residues. Germline-derived CDR1 and CDR2 are SGHTA and FQGNSA. CDR3 sequence: CASSYGVRRGTRIYEQYF. The CDR3 DNA sequence: TGTGCCAGCAGCTATGGGGTGAGGCGGGGGACTAGGATCTACGAGCAGTACTTC.

The chain couples TRBV4-1 to TRBJ1-6; perhaps TRBD1 as D (5 bases). V shed 2 bases and J shed 5 bases, with 10 bases lying between them. Looked up from germline, CDR1 is MGHRA and CDR2 is YSYEKL. The CDR3 length is 15 residues. CDR3 amino acids: CASSQHGHNNSPLHF. CDR3 DNA sequence: TGCGCCAGCAGCCAACACGGACATAATAATTCACCCCTCCACTTT.

The chain is built from TRBV7-8 and TRBJ2-2; no reliable D call. Trimming took 1 base from V and 1 from J, leaving 13 bases between them. Germline lookup yields CDR1 SGHVS and CDR2 FQNEAQ. The CDR3 length is 17 residues. This CDR3 is CASSLERWHMNTGELFF. In DNA, the CDR3 is TGTGCCAGCAGCTTAGAGCGTTGGCACATGAACACCGGGGAGCTGTTTTTT.

The chain is built from TRBV28 and TRBJ1-5; 7 bases match TRBD1. The J segment lost 3 bases and the V segment lost 7 bases, leaving 9 bases of the junction unmatched. The CDR3 sequence is 15 residues long. Germline lookup yields CDR1 MDHEN and CDR2 SYDVKM. CDR3 loop: CASTKGAGTNQPQHF. CDR3 coding DNA: TGTGCCAGCACAAAGGGGGCAGGCACCAATCAGCCCCAGCATTTT. Filled out from reference TRBV28 and TRBJ1-5, the complete variable domain reads DVKVTQSSRYLVKRTGEKVFLECVQDMDHENMFWYRQDPGLGLRLIYFSYDVKMKEKGDIPEGYSVSREKKERFSLILESASTNQTSMYLCASTKGAGTNQPQHFGDGTRLSIL.

V is TRBV4-2 and J is TRBJ2-7; 9 bases are shared with TRBD1. This CDR3 has 16 amino acids. Unmatched junction bases numbered 11, after V lost 8 bases and J lost 0 bases. The germline V gene encodes CDR1 LGHNA and CDR2 YNFKEQ. The CDR3 here is CASGSTGTGSSYEQYF. CDR3 nucleotide sequence: TGTGCCAGCGGATCCACCGGGACAGGGAGCTCCTACGAGCAGTACTTC.

The chain recombines TRBV9 with TRBJ2-7; the match to TRBD2 covers 8 bases. V shed 0 bases, J shed 9 bases, and the junction held 8 bases outside the gene matches. The germline V gene encodes CDR1 SGDLS and CDR2 YYNGEE. This CDR3 is 14 amino acids long. As DNA, the CDR3 is TGTGCCAGCAGCGTAGGTGGAGAACTAGCGGTGCAGTACTTC. Its protein is CASSVGGELAVQYF.

The rearrangement joins TRBV27 to TRBJ2-1; 12 bases align to TRBD2. The V gene's germline CDR1 is MNHEY and CDR2 SMNVEV (reference sequence). Unmatched junction bases numbered 8, after V lost 3 bases and J lost 8 bases. The length of the CDR3 is 16 residues. CDR3 residues: CASSFLAGGQGDEQFF. CDR3 in DNA: TGTGCCAGCAGTTTCCTAGCGGGGGGGCAAGGGGATGAGCAGTTCTTC.

This clone was seen a handful of times. The V and J genes are TRBV15 and TRBJ1-1, with D perhaps matching TRBD1 (6 bases). Trimming took 0 bases from V and 4 from J, leaving 15 bases between them. The germline V gene encodes CDR1 LNHNV and CDR2 YYDKDF (reference sequence). The CDR3 spans 16 residues. CDR3 sequence: CATSREQGSWSTEAFF. Here the CDR3 DNA reads TGTGCCACCAGCAGAGAACAGGGATCGTGGAGCACTGAAGCTTTCTTT.

This clone was detected once. The chain carries TRBV28 and TRBJ1-3, with a possible D match to TRBD1 (5 bases). The CDR3 loop spans 15 amino acids. V lost 6 bases and J 0 bases, leaving 12 bases between the germline ends. Per the germline V gene, CDR1 is MDHEN and CDR2 is SYDVKM. The CDR3 DNA follows: TGTGCCAGCAGAACTGGGGGGATCTCTGGAAACACCATATATTTT. As protein: CASRTGGISGNTIYF.

The chain has TRBV30 and TRBJ2-7; D may be TRBD1 (5 bases). The ends were cut back, 4 bases at V and 3 bases at J, with 13 bases in the middle. Germline CDR1 and CDR2: GTSNPN and SVGIG (reference sequence). The CDR3 is 13 residues long. The CDR3 spells CAWIRATDYEQYF. DNA for the CDR3: TGTGCCTGGATACGGGCGACAGACTACGAGCAGTACTTC.